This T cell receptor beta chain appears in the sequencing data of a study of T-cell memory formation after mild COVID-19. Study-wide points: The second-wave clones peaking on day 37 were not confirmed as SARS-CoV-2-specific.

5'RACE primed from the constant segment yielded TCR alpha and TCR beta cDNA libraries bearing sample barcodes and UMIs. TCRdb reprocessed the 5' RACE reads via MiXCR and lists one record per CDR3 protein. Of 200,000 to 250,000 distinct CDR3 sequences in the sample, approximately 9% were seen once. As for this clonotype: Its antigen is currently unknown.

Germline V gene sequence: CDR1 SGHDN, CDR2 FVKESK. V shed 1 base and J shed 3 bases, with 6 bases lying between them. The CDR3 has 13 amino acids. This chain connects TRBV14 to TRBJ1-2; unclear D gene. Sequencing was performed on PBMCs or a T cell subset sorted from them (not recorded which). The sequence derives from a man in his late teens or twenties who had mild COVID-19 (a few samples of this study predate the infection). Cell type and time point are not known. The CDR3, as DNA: TGTGCCAGCAGCCAAGTCGATTACTATGGCTACACCTTC. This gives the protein CASSQVDYYGYTF. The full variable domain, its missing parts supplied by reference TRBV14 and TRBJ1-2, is EAGVTQFPSHSVIEKGQTVTLRCDPISGHDNLYWYRRVMGKEIKFLLHFVKESKQDESGMPNNRFLAERTGGTYSTLKVQPAELEDSGVYFCASSQVDYYGYTFGSGTRLTVV.